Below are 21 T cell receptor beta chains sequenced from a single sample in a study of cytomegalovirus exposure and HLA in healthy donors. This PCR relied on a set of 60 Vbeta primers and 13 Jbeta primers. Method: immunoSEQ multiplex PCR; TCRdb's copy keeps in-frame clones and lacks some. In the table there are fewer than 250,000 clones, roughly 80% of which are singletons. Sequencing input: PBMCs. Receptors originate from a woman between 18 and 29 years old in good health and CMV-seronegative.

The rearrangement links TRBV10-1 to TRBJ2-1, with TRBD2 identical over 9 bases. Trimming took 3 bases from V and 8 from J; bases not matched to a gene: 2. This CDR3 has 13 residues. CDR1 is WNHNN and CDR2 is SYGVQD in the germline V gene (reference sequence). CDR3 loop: CASSETSGHEQFF. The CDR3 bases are TGCGCCAGCAGTGAAACTAGCGGGCATGAGCAGTTCTTC.

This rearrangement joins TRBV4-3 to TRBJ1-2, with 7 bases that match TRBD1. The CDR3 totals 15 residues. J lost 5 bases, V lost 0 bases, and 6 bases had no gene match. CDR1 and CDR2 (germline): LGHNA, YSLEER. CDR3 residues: CASSQDGGGNYGYTF. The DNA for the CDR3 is TGCGCCAGCAGCCAAGATGGAGGGGGCAATTATGGCTACACCTTC.

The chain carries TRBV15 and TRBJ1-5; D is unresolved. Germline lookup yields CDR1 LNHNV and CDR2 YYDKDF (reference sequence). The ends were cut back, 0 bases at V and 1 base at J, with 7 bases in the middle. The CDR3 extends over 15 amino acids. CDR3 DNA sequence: TGTGCCACCAGCAGAGATCACGGGAGCAATCAGCCCCAGCATTTT. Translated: CATSRDHGSNQPQHF.

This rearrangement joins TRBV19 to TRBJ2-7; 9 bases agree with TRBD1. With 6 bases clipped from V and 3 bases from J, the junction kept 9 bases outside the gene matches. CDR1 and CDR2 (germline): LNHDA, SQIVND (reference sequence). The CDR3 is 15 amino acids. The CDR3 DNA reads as TGTGCCAGTAGACTCCGGACAGGGGTCGGCTACGAGCAGTACTTC. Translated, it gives CASRLRTGVGYEQYF.

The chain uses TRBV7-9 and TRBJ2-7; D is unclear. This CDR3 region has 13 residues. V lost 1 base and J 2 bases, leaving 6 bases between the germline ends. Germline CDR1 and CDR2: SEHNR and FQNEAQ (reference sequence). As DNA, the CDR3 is TGTGCCAGCAGCTTAGTCACAGCCTACGAGCAGTACTTC. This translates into CASSLVTAYEQYF.

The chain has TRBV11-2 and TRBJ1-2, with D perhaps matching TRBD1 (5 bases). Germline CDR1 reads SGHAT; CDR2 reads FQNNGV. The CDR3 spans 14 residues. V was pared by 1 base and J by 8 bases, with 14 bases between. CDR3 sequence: CASSLVPQGDGYTF. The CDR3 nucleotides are TGTGCCAGCAGCTTAGTACCCCAGGGCGACGGCTACACCTTC.

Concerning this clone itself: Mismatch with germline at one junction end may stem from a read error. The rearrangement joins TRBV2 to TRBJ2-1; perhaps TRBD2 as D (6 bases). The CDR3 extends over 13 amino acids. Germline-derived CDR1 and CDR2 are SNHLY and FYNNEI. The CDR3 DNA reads TGTGCCAGCAGTGAACGGGAGACTTCCCCCACGGTCTTC. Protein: CASSERETSPTVF.

The CDR3, as DNA: TGCGCCAGCAGCCCCCTAAGGGCGGAGGCCTCTGAAGCTTTCTTT. It is translated as CASSPLRAEASEAFF. The rearrangement uses TRBV4-3 and TRBJ1-1; D ambiguous. V lost 4 bases, J lost 6 bases, and 18 bases lay in between. This CDR3 comprises 15 residues. Germline V gene data show CDR1 as LGHNA and CDR2 as YSLEER.

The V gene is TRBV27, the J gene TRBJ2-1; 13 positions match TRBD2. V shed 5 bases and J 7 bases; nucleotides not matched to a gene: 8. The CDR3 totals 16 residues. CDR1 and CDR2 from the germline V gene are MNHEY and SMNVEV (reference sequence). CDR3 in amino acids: CASSHWTSGRTNEQFF. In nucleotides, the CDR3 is TGTGCCAGCAGTCATTGGACTAGCGGGAGAACTAATGAGCAGTTCTTC.

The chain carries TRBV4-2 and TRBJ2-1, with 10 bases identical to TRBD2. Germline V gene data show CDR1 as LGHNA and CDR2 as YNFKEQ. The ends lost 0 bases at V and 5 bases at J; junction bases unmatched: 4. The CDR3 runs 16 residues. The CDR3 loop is CASSQDPSGGNNEQFF. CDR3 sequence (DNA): TGTGCCAGCAGCCAAGATCCTAGCGGGGGAAACAATGAGCAGTTCTTC.

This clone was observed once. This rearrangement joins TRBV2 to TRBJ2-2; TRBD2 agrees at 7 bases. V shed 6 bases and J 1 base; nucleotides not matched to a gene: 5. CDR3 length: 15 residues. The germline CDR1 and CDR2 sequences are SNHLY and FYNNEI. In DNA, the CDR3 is TGTGCCAGCAGCCGACTAGCCATGAACACCGGGGAGCTGTTTTTT. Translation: CASSRLAMNTGELFF. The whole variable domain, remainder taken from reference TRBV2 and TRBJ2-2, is EPEVTQTPSHQVTQMGQEVILRCVPISNHLYFYWYRQILGQKVEFLVSFYNNEISEKSEIFDDQFSVERPDGSNFTLKIRSTKLEDSAMYFCASSRLAMNTGELFFGEGSRLTVL.

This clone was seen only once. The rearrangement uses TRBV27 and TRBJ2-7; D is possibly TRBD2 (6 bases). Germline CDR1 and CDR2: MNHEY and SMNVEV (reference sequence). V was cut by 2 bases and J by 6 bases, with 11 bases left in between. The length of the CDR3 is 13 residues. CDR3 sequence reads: CASSLRREAEQYF. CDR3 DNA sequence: TGTGCCAGCAGTTTAAGGAGGGAGGCCGAGCAGTACTTC.

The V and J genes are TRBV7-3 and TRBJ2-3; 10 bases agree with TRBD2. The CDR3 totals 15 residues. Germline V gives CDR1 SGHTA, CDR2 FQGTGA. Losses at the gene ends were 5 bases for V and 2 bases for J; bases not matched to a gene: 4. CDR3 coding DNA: TGTGCCAGCAGCCCTGGACTAGCGGCCACAGATACGCAGTATTTT. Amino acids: CASSPGLAATDTQYF. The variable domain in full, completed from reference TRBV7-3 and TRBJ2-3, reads GAGVSQTPSNKVTEKGKYVELRCDPISGHTALYWYRQSLGQGPEFLIYFQGTGAADDSGLPNDRFFAVRPEGSVSTLKIQRTERGDSAVYLCASSPGLAATDTQYFGPGTRLTVL.

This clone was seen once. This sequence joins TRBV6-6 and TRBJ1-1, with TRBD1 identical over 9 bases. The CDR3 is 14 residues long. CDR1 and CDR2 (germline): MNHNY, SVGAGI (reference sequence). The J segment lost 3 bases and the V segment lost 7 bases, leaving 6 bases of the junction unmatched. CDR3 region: CASTLGTGYTEAFF. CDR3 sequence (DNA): TGTGCCAGCACCCTGGGGACAGGGTACACTGAAGCTTTCTTT.

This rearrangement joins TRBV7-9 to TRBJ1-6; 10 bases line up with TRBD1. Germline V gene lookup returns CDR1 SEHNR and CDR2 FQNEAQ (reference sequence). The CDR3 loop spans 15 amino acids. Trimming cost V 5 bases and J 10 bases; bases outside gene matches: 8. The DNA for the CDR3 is TGTGCCAGCAGCCCGGGGACAGGGGTAATGTCACCCCTCCACTTT. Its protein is CASSPGTGVMSPLHF.

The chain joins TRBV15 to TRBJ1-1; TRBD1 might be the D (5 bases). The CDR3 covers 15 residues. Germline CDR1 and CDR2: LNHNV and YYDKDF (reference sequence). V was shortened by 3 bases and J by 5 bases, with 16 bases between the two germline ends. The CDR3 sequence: CATSRGGTPRTEAFF. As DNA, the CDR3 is TGTGCCACCAGCAGGGGGGGGACCCCGAGGACTGAAGCTTTCTTT.

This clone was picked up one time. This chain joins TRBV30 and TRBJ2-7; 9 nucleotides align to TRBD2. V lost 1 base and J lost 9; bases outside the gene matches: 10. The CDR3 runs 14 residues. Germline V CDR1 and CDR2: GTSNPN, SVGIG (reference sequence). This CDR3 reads CAWSEFLREGGQYF. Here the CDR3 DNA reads TGTGCCTGGAGTGAGTTCCTGCGGGAGGGGGGGCAGTACTTC. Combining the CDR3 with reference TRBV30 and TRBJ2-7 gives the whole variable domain SQTIHQWPATLVQPVGSPLSLECTVEGTSNPNLYWYRQAAGRGLQLLFYSVGIGQISSEVPQNLSASRPQDRQFILSSKKLLLSDSGFYLCAWSEFLREGGQYFGPGTRLTVT.

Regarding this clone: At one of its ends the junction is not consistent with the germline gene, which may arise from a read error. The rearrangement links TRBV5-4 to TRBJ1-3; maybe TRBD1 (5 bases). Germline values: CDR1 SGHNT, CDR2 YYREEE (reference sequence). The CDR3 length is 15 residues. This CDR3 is CASSATGLSGSTIYF. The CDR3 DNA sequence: TGTGCCAGCAGCGCAACAGGCCTCTCTGGAAGCACCATATATTTT. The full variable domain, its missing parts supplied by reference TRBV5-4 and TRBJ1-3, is ETGVTQSPTHLIKTRGQQVTLRCSSQSGHNTVSWYQQALGQGPQFIFQYYREEENGRGNFPPRFSGLQFPNYSSELNVNALELDDSALYLCASSATGLSGSTIYFGEGSWLTVV.

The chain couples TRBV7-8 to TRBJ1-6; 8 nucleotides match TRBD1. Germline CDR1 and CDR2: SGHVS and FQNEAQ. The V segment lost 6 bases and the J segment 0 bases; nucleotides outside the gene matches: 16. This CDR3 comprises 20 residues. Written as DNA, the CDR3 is TGTGCCAGCAGGCGGGGTGGGCCGACAGGGGAAAGCTCCTATAATTCACCCCTCCACTTT. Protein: CASRRGGPTGESSYNSPLHF.

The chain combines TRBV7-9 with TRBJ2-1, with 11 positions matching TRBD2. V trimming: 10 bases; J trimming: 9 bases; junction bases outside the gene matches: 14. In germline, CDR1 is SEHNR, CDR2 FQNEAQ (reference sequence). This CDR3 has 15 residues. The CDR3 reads CAILGLAGPPTEQFF. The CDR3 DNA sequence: TGTGCCATCCTCGGACTAGCGGGTCCCCCCACTGAGCAGTTCTTC.

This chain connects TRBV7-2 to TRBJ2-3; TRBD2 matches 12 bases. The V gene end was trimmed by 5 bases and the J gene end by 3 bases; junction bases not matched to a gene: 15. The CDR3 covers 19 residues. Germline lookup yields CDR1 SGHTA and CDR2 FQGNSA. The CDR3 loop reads CASSQFPPSSGRVTDTQYF. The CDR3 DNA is TGTGCCAGCAGCCAATTCCCCCCTTCTAGCGGGAGGGTAACAGATACGCAGTATTTT. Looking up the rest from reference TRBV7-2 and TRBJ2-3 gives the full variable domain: GAGVSQSPSNKVTEKGKDVELRCDPISGHTALYWYRQSLGQGLEFLIYFQGNSAPDKSGLPSDRFSAERTGGSVSTLTIQRTQQEDSAVYLCASSQFPPSSGRVTDTQYFGPGTRLTVL.